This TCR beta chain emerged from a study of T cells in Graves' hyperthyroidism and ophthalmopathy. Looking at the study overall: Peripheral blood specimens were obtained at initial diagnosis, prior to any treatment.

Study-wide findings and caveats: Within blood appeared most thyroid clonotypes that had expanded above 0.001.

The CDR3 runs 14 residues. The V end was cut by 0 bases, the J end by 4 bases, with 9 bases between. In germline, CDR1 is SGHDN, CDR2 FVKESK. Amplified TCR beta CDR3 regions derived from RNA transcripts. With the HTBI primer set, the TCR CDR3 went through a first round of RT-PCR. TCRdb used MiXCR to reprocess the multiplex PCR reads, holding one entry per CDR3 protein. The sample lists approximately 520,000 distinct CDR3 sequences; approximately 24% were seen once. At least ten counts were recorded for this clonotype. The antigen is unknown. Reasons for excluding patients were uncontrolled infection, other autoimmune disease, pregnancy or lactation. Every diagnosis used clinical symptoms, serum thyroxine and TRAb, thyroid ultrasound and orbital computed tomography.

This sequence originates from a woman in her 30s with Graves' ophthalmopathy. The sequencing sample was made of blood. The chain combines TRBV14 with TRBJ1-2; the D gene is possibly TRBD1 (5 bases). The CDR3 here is CASSQDSTAYGYTF. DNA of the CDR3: TGTGCCAGCAGCCAAGATTCGACAGCCTATGGCTACACCTTC.